This is a list of T cell receptor beta chains from one sample in a study of blood T cell repertoires in COVID-19. Method: immunoSEQ multiplex PCR; TCRdb's copy keeps in-frame clones and lacks some. The profile covers roughly 250,000 clones, with approximately 84% appearing a single time and about 4% taken by the ten largest. Sequenced sample: peripheral blood. Receptors were obtained from a man aged 50-59 years with acute or convalescent COVID-19. The CDR3 runs from the conserved cysteine through the conserved F or W. Fields, in order: clone size, V gene, J gene, D gene, CDR3 protein, CDR3 DNA. A D gene is named only where the DNA matches it firmly. Expanded clones get a size class; other rows say once, few or many, or leave the size out.

abundance: .
v_gene: TRBV19
j_gene: TRBJ2-5
d_gene: .
CDR3aa: CASDQGSQETQYF
CDR3nt: TGTGCCAGCGACCAGGGATCACAAGAGACCCAGTACTTC

abundance: .
v_gene: TRBV30
j_gene: TRBJ1-6
d_gene: TRBD1
CDR3aa: CASRQGMGYNSPLHF
CDR3nt: TGTGCCTCCAGACAGGGAATGGGCTATAATTCACCCCTCCACTTT

abundance: .
v_gene: TRBV13
j_gene: TRBJ2-3
d_gene: TRBD2
CDR3aa: CASSSSGRGSGSDTQYF
CDR3nt: TGTGCCAGCAGCTCTTCAGGGAGGGGTAGCGGGAGCGATACGCAGTATTTT

abundance: .
v_gene: TRBV2
j_gene: TRBJ1-1
d_gene: .
CDR3aa: CATQRKTGTEAFF
CDR3nt: TGTGCCACCCAGAGGAAGACGGGCACTGAAGCTTTCTTT

abundance: .
v_gene: TRBV30
j_gene: TRBJ2-1
d_gene: TRBD2
CDR3aa: CAWSVFRLAGARQFF
CDR3nt: TGTGCCTGGAGTGTTTTCCGCCTAGCGGGAGCAAGGCAGTTCTTC

abundance: .
v_gene: TRBV29-1
j_gene: TRBJ1-1
d_gene: .
CDR3aa: CSVPRRGGPRTEAFF
CDR3nt: TGCAGCGTTCCCCGACGGGGGGGACCACGCACTGAAGCTTTCTTT

abundance: .
v_gene: TRBV7-8
j_gene: TRBJ1-5
d_gene: TRBD1
CDR3aa: CASSLVGGQLNQPQHF
CDR3nt: TGTGCCAGCAGCTTAGTGGGGGGACAGCTCAATCAGCCCCAGCATTTT

abundance: few
v_gene: TRBV18
j_gene: TRBJ1-1
d_gene: .
CDR3aa: CASSPGAGMGTEAFF
CDR3nt: TGTGCCAGCTCACCAGGGGCCGGTATGGGCACTGAAGCTTTCTTT

abundance: .
v_gene: TRBV6-5
j_gene: TRBJ2-1
d_gene: TRBD2
CDR3aa: CASRTTGTSYHEQFF
CDR3nt: TGTGCCAGCAGAACAACCGGGACTAGTTATCACGAGCAGTTCTTC

abundance: .
v_gene: TRBV6-6
j_gene: TRBJ2-1
d_gene: .
CDR3aa: CAGQRDLQNEQFF
CDR3nt: TGTGCCGGACAACGGGACTTACAAAATGAGCAGTTCTTC

abundance: .
v_gene: TRBV13
j_gene: TRBJ2-1
d_gene: TRBD2
CDR3aa: CASSPRGGGWSNEQFF
CDR3nt: TGTGCCAGCAGCCCCAGGGGCGGGGGGTGGAGCAATGAGCAGTTCTTC

abundance: few
v_gene: TRBV5-1
j_gene: TRBJ2-1
d_gene: .
CDR3aa: CASSFRSGAETNEQFF
CDR3nt: TGCGCCAGCAGCTTTCGAAGCGGAGCAGAGACCAATGAGCAGTTCTTC

abundance: .
v_gene: TRBV9
j_gene: TRBJ1-3
d_gene: .
CDR3aa: CASSPKTGSSGNTIYF
CDR3nt: TGTGCCAGCAGCCCGAAGACAGGAAGCTCTGGAAACACCATATATTTT

abundance: once
v_gene: TRBV24-1
j_gene: TRBJ1-2
d_gene: .
CDR3aa: CATSDLNQRGYTF
CDR3nt: TGTGCCACCAGTGATTTGAATCAGAGGGGCTACACCTTC

abundance: few
v_gene: TRBV5-6
j_gene: TRBJ1-3
d_gene: .
CDR3aa: CASSLGPNPNSGNTIYF
CDR3nt: TGTGCCAGCAGCTTGGGCCCGAACCCTAACTCTGGAAACACCATATATTTT

abundance: .
v_gene: TRBV15
j_gene: TRBJ2-7
d_gene: .
CDR3aa: CATSRDRGREQYF
CDR3nt: TGTGCCACCAGCAGAGACAGGGGTCGCGAGCAGTACTTC

abundance: .
v_gene: TRBV30
j_gene: TRBJ1-2
d_gene: TRBD1
CDR3aa: CAWTRKQGSDGYTF
CDR3nt: TGTGCCTGGACCCGAAAACAGGGGTCAGATGGCTACACCTTC

abundance: .
v_gene: TRBV27
j_gene: TRBJ2-7
d_gene: .
CDR3aa: CASSLSPGPTYEQYF
CDR3nt: TGTGCCAGCAGTTTATCCCCAGGCCCGACCTACGAGCAGTACTTC

abundance: .
v_gene: TRBV7-9
j_gene: TRBJ1-2
d_gene: TRBD1
CDR3aa: CASSITGTGDGYTF
CDR3nt: TGTGCCAGCAGCATTACCGGGACAGGGGACGGCTACACCTTC

abundance: .
v_gene: TRBV6-5
j_gene: TRBJ2-6
d_gene: .
CDR3aa: CASSYSVTGANVLTF
CDR3nt: TGTGCCAGCAGTTATTCAGTTACTGGGGCCAACGTCCTGACTTTC

abundance: .
v_gene: TRBV18
j_gene: TRBJ1-1
d_gene: .
CDR3aa: CASSLRTELNTEAFF
CDR3nt: TGTGCCAGCTCATTACGGACAGAGTTAAACACTGAAGCTTTCTTT

abundance: .
v_gene: TRBV4-1
j_gene: TRBJ1-5
d_gene: .
CDR3aa: CASSQARNQPQHF
CDR3nt: TGCGCCAGCAGCCAAGCGAGGAATCAGCCCCAGCATTTT

abundance: once
v_gene: TRBV18
j_gene: TRBJ2-3
d_gene: TRBD1
CDR3aa: CASSPGQGGDTQYF
CDR3nt: TGTGCCAGCTCACCGGGACAGGGTGGAGATACGCAGTATTTT

abundance: .
v_gene: TRBV10-2
j_gene: TRBJ2-2
d_gene: TRBD1
CDR3aa: CASSFDRVAGELFF
CDR3nt: TGCGCCAGCAGTTTTGACAGGGTTGCCGGGGAGCTGTTTTTT

abundance: .
v_gene: TRBV2
j_gene: TRBJ2-1
d_gene: TRBD1
CDR3aa: CASSVASGTGSYNEQFF
CDR3nt: TGTGCCAGCAGTGTGGCATCCGGGACAGGTTCCTACAATGAGCAGTTCTTC

abundance: .
v_gene: TRBV19
j_gene: TRBJ1-2
d_gene: .
CDR3aa: CASSIGGGRLGGYTF
CDR3nt: TGTGCCAGTAGTATAGGGGGGGGACGTCTCGGTGGCTACACCTTC

abundance: .
v_gene: TRBV27
j_gene: TRBJ2-7
d_gene: .
CDR3aa: CASSLVQGYYEQYF
CDR3nt: TGTGCCAGCAGTTTGGTTCAGGGCTATTACGAGCAGTACTTC

abundance: .
v_gene: TRBV6-2/TRBV6-3
j_gene: TRBJ2-3
d_gene: TRBD1
CDR3aa: CASSSVDRGTDTQYF
CDR3nt: TGTGCCAGCAGCTCAGTGGACAGGGGAACAGATACGCAGTATTTT

abundance: .
v_gene: TRBV3-1/TRBV3-2
j_gene: TRBJ1-6
d_gene: .
CDR3aa: CASSRGRGWNSPLHF
CDR3nt: TGTGCCAGCAGCCGGGGCAGGGGATGGAATTCACCCCTCCACTTT

abundance: .
v_gene: TRBV28
j_gene: TRBJ2-7
d_gene: .
CDR3aa: CASIPGGAYEQYF
CDR3nt: TGTGCCAGCATCCCCGGCGGAGCCTACGAGCAGTACTTC

abundance: .
v_gene: TRBV7-2
j_gene: TRBJ2-2
d_gene: TRBD1
CDR3aa: CASSLGQGASGELFF
CDR3nt: TGTGCCAGCAGCTTAGGGCAGGGGGCGTCCGGGGAGCTGTTTTTT

abundance: once
v_gene: TRBV13
j_gene: TRBJ1-6
d_gene: .
CDR3aa: CASSLRETSSPLHF
CDR3nt: TGTGCCAGCAGCCTCCGGGAGACTTCCTCACCCCTCCACTTT

abundance: .
v_gene: TRBV6-5
j_gene: TRBJ1-4
d_gene: .
CDR3aa: CASSYSGGGGGEKLFF
CDR3nt: TGTGCCAGCAGTTACTCTGGGGGGGGAGGGGGTGAAAAACTGTTTTTT

abundance: .
v_gene: TRBV7-9
j_gene: TRBJ1-1
d_gene: TRBD1
CDR3aa: CASSAGQGARTEAFF
CDR3nt: TGTGCCAGCAGCGCCGGACAGGGGGCGAGGACTGAAGCTTTCTTT

abundance: once
v_gene: TRBV7-9
j_gene: TRBJ2-2
d_gene: TRBD1
CDR3aa: CASSLFGQGASGGELFF
CDR3nt: TGTGCCAGCAGCTTATTTGGACAGGGGGCCTCAGGCGGGGAGCTGTTTTTT

abundance: .
v_gene: TRBV12-5
j_gene: TRBJ1-2
d_gene: .
CDR3aa: CASGPDWPYGYTF
CDR3nt: TGTGCTAGTGGTCCGGACTGGCCATATGGCTACACCTTC